This T cell receptor beta chain was recovered during a study of shared clonotypes between healthy human individuals. Notes on the study in general: Some clonotypes were shared by all four sorted-subset donors, while others were not shared. The non-shared ones had lower generation probabilities than the shared ones.

CDR3 length equals 14 residues. Germline CDR1 and CDR2: SEHNR and FQNEAQ (reference sequence). The germline V and J ends were trimmed by 3 bases and 6 bases, with 11 bases remaining between them. The assay was run at deep level. Profiled with immunoSEQ multiplex PCR; TCRdb holds only in-frame clones, not every one. The sample consists of 2 million or so clones, 90% to 95% of them appearing once. Points on this clone: Its antigen is unknown.

This clonotype was obtained from a man aged 18 to 30 in good health. The chain employs TRBV7-9 and TRBJ1-4; D is perhaps TRBD1 (6 bases). What was sequenced was naive CD4+ T cells sorted from blood. Specified subset: CD45RA+ positively selected. CDR3 nucleotides: TGTGCCAGCAGCTTTGGGCAGGGGTATGAAAAACTGTTTTTT. Translating it yields CASSFGQGYEKLFF.